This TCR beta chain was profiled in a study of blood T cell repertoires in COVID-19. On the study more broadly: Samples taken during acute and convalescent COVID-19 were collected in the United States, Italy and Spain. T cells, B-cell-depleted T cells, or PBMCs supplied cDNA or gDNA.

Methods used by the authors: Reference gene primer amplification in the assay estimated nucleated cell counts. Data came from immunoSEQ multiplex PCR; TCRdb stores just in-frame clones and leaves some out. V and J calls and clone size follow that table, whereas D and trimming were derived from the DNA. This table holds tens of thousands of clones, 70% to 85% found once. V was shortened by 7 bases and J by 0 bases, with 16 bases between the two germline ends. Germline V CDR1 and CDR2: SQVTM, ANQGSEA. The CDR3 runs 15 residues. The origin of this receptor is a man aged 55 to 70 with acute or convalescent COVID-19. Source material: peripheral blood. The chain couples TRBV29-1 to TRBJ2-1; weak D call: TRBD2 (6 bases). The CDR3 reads CSAIMGLGSYNEQFF. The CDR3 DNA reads TGCAGCGCCATAATGGGACTCGGCTCCTACAATGAGCAGTTCTTC.